A selection of T cell receptor beta chains follows, all from one sample in a study of CD8 T cells in ankylosing spondylitis. TCRdb called the 5' RACE reads again in MiXCR, with one record for every CDR3 protein. The sample comprises about 200,000 distinct CDR3 sequences, roughly 13% of which are singletons, and more than 15% rests with the top ten. Sequencing used blood, either unsorted or a sorted T cell fraction (not recorded which). These TCRs come from a male donor with ankylosing spondylitis or in good health (not recorded which). CDR3s leave out the opening cysteine and the closing phenylalanine or tryptophan. The order of the fields is D gene, clone size, V gene, J gene, CDR3 protein. D genes are given only for firm matches. Size tells how often a clone was seen (once, few, many) or the class of an expanded clone, and some rows leave it out.

NA,NA,TRBV4-2,TRBJ2-7,ASSQVEAEPYEQY
NA,few,TRBV6-1,TRBJ2-1,ASADSPGEQF
TRBD2,NA,TRBV7-6,TRBJ2-7,ASSPSSGRTSYEQY
TRBD1,few,TRBV27,TRBJ2-3,ASSPRDRDSTDTQY
TRBD1,few,TRBV29-1,TRBJ2-1,SVEGGQGLGNEQF
TRBD1,NA,TRBV11-1,TRBJ1-2,ASRDSLGGEGVTNGYT
NA,few,TRBV10-2,TRBJ2-5,ASSEIPTSQETQY
TRBD1,few,TRBV4-1,TRBJ2-2,ASSQAPGGPGELF
TRBD1,few,TRBV7-2,TRBJ1-5,ASSSRTGLQPQH
TRBD2,NA,TRBV7-9,TRBJ2-1,ASSSDGTSKGDEQF
NA,few,TRBV30,TRBJ2-3,AWTRGFTDTQY
NA,few,TRBV30,TRBJ1-1,AWSVGYEAF
TRBD2,NA,TRBV4-1,TRBJ2-1,ASSQYHLAGDGYNEQF
NA,NA,TRBV6-1,TRBJ2-2,ASLGRGTNTGELF
NA,few,TRBV4-1,TRBJ1-1,ASSQASTLNTEAF
TRBD2,few,TRBV7-9,TRBJ2-3,ASSPEVAGYTDTQY
NA,NA,TRBV12-3/TRBV12-4,TRBJ1-2,ASSDPGSTPYGYT
NA,few,TRBV4-2,TRBJ2-4,ASSPGAENIQY
NA,few,TRBV19,TRBJ2-1,ASSIGPGQYNEQF
NA,many,TRBV18,TRBJ2-7,ASSSSTDFYEQY
NA,few,TRBV5-1,TRBJ2-7,ASRGQGNEQY
NA,few,TRBV29-1,TRBJ2-7,SVEDPTGVLGLEQY
TRBD2,many,TRBV25-1,TRBJ2-1,ASSIRTSGGSYNEQF
NA,few,TRBV11-2,TRBJ2-1,ASSQGPTYNEQF
NA,few,TRBV7-9,TRBJ1-1,ASSTVEDKRQNTEAF
NA,many,TRBV6-5,TRBJ2-5,ASSYPGTTGSETQY
NA,few,TRBV2,TRBJ2-1,ASRGLSSYNEQF
NA,few,TRBV2,TRBJ1-3,ASSDESSGNTIY
NA,many,TRBV6-2/TRBV6-3,TRBJ2-1,ASSRSSRNEQF
NA,NA,TRBV4-1,TRBJ1-1,ASGPIGTSNTEAF
TRBD2,few,TRBV18,TRBJ2-1,ASSLELAGYNEQF
TRBD2,few,TRBV5-1,TRBJ2-3,ASSAGGYSTDTQY
NA,few,TRBV7-7,TRBJ2-1,ASSLVPGHDEQF
NA,NA,TRBV21-1,TRBJ2-7,ASSKVADSGRRFH
NA,many,TRBV12-3/TRBV12-4,TRBJ1-2,ASSFPMAGDYGYT
NA,NA,TRBV11-2,TRBJ2-1,ASSTWTDSYNEQF
TRBD2,few,TRBV5-1,TRBJ2-3,ASSLVGGGTDTQY
NA,few,TRBV27,TRBJ1-1,ASRIQGWGNTEAF